This T cell receptor (beta chain) was captured by sequencing in a study of CD4 T cells in relation to SARS-CoV-2 and coronaviruses. As for the study in general: Of the patients, about 8 were male, a few female, two Hispanic.

TCRdb's table, derived via immunoSEQ multiplex PCR, lists solely in-frame clones and lacks some. In the table there are about 54,000 clones, about 91% of which are singletons. Points from the study as a whole: No crossreactivity against non-spike viral proteins was tested here. Monoreactive clones expanded significantly more to SARS-CoV-2 than crossreactive clones did.

On this clone: Antigen unknown.

The V and J ends lost 3 bases and 0 bases, in that order; junction bases with no gene match: 5. The CDR3 extends over 15 amino acids. CDR1 is MGHDK and CDR2 is SYGVNS in the germline V gene. The specimen sequenced was naive CD4+ T cells from PBMCs. The subset: naive CD4+ T cells isolated by negative enrichment. The chain couples TRBV25-1 to TRBJ2-7, with 7 bases lining up with TRBD1. The clonotype was recovered from an adult with COVID-19. The CDR3 DNA sequence: TGTGCCAGCAGTGATATGGGACAGAACTCCTACGAGCAGTACTTC. Its translation: CASSDMGQNSYEQYF.